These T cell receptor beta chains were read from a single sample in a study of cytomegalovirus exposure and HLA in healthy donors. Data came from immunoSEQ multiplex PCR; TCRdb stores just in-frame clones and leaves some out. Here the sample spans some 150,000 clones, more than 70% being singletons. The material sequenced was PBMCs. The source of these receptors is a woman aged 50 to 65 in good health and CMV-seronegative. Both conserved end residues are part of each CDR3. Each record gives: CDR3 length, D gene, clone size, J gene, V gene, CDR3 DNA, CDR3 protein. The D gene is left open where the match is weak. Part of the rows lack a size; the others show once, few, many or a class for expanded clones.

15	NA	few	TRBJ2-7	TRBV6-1	TGTGCCAGCACTCAAGGGTGGTCCACCGACTACGAGCAGTACTTC	CASTQGWSTDYEQYF
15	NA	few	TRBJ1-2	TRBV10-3	TGTGCCATCAGTGATTCTGGAATCAGTGGGGCTGGCTACACCTTC	CAISDSGISGAGYTF
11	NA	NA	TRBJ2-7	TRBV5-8	TGTGCCAGCAGCTTGGTAGTTGAGCAGTACTTC	CASSLVVEQYF
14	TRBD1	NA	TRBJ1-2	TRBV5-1	TGCGCCAGCAGCTTGTTGTCTGGTCAGGGGGACTACACCTTC	CASSLLSGQGDYTF
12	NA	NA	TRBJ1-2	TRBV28	TGTGCCAGCAGTTTAGGGAGCTATGGCTACACCTTC	CASSLGSYGYTF
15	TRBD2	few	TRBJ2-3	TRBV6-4	TGTGCCAGCAGTGAAATAGCGGGGGGGCAAGATACGCAGTATTTT	CASSEIAGGQDTQYF
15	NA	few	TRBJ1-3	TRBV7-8	TGTGCCAGCAGCTTAGTTTCCCGCTCTGGAAACACCATATATTTT	CASSLVSRSGNTIYF
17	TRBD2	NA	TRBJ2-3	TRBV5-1	TGCGCCAGCAGCTCCGGGACTAGCGGACGATTTGGAGATACGCAGTATTTT	CASSSGTSGRFGDTQYF
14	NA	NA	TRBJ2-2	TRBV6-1	TGTGCCAGCATTATAGGGACAAACACCGGGGAGCTGTTTTTT	CASIIGTNTGELFF
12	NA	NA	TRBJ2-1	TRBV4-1	TGCGCCAGCAGTCGTTTCCAGGATGAGCAGTTCTTC	CASSRFQDEQFF
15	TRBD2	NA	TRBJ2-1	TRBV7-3	TGTGCCAGCAGCTCTAGCGGGGGGGCCTACAATGAGCAGTTCTTC	CASSSSGGAYNEQFF
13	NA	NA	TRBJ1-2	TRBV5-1	TGCGCCAGCAGTCAGGGATTTGACTATGGCTACACCTTC	CASSQGFDYGYTF
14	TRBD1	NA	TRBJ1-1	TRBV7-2	TGTGCCAGCAGCATACAGGGGATGAACACTGAAGCTTTCTTT	CASSIQGMNTEAFF
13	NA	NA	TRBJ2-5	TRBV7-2	TGTGCCAGCAATAACAAGGGGGGGGAGACCCAGTACTTC	CASNNKGGETQYF
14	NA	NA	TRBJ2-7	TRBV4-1	TGCGCCAGCAGCCAACAGACTTCGACTTACGAGCAGTACTTC	CASSQQTSTYEQYF
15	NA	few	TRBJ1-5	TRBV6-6	TGTGCCAGCAGTTATGGGGGGGCCGGCAATCAGCCCCAGCATTTT	CASSYGGAGNQPQHF
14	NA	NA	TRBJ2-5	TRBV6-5	TGTGCCAGCAGTTCCGGGGTCCTGGGAGAGACCCAGTACTTC	CASSSGVLGETQYF
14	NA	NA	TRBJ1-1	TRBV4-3	TGCGCCAGCAGCCAAGTGGGTCGGCAGGATGAAGCTTTCTTT	CASSQVGRQDEAFF
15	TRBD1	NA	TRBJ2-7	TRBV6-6	TGTGCCAGCAGTTACCCGGACAGGGGGTCCTACGAGCAGTACTTC	CASSYPDRGSYEQYF
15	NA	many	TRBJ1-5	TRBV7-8	TGTGCCAGCAGCCAGGACATCTATAGCAATCAGCCCCAGCATTTT	CASSQDIYSNQPQHF
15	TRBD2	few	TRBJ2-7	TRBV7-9	TGTGCCAGCAGCTCCGAGCGGGGGGCAGCCTACGAGCAGTACTTC	CASSSERGAAYEQYF
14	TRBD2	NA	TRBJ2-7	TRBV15	TGTGCCACCAGCTACGACTCGGCGGGGGACGAGCAGTACTTC	CATSYDSAGDEQYF
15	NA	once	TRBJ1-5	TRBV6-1	TGTGCCAGCAGTGTTGGTACTCATAGCAATCAGCCCCAGCATTTT	CASSVGTHSNQPQHF
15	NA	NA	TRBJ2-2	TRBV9	TGTGCCAGCAGCGTCCAGTCCCTGAACACCGGGGAGCTGTTTTTT	CASSVQSLNTGELFF
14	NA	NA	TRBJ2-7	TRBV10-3	TGTGCCAGCAGAAATCCGGACAGCTCCTACGAGCAGTACTTC	CASRNPDSSYEQYF
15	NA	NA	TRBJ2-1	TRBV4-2	TGTGCCAGCAGCCAGACGCCTCTAGGTTTGAATGAGCAGTTCTTC	CASSQTPLGLNEQFF
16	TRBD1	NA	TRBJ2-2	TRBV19	TGTGCCAGTAGTATAGGGCAGGGGGCGCAAGGCGGGGAGCTGTTTTTT	CASSIGQGAQGGELFF
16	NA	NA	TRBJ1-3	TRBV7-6	TGTGCCAGCAGCTTAACTACCTGGAGCTCTGGAAACACCATATATTTT	CASSLTTWSSGNTIYF
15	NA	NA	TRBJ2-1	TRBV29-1	TGCAGCGTTGAAGATGCGGCGGGGACTTACAATGAGCAGTTCTTC	CSVEDAAGTYNEQFF
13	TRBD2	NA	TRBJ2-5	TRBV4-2	TGTGCCAGCAGCCAGCGAGCGGGGGTGTCCCAGTACTTC	CASSQRAGVSQYF
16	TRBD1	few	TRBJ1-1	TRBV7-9	TGTGCCAGCAGCGACAGGGGCCTAACCCTGAACACTGAAGCTTTCTTT	CASSDRGLTLNTEAFF
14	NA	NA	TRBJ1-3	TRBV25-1	TGTGCCAGCAGTGACGACAGCTCTGGAAACACCATATATTTT	CASSDDSSGNTIYF
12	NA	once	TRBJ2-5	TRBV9	TGTGCCAGCAGCCTAACTCAAGAGACCCAGTACTTC	CASSLTQETQYF
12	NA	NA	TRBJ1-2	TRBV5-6	TGTGCCAGCAGCTTGCTATCGATTGGCTACACCTTC	CASSLLSIGYTF
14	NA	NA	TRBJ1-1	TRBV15	TGTGCCACCAGCAGAGAAAATTTAAACACTGAAGCTTTCTTT	CATSRENLNTEAFF
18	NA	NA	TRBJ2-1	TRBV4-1	TGCGCCAGCAGCCAAGAGGTGGGCCTAACGAGCTCCTACAATGAGCAGTTCTTC	CASSQEVGLTSSYNEQFF
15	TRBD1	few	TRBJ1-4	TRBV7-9	TGTGCCAGCAGCGCCCGGACAGGGGGTAATGAAAAACTGTTTTTT	CASSARTGGNEKLFF
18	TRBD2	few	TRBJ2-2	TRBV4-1	TGCGCCAGCAGCCATCACAGTAGCGGGAAACATCGGACCGGGGAGCTGTTTTTT	CASSHHSSGKHRTGELFF
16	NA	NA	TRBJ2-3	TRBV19	TGTGCCAGTAGTATAGCGGGGGAGTGGGACACAGATACGCAGTATTTT	CASSIAGEWDTDTQYF
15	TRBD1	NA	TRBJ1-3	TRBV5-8	TGTGCCAGCAGCAGAGACAGGGAGGCGGGAAACACCATATATTTT	CASSRDREAGNTIYF
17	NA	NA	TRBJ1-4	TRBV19	TGTGCCAGTAGTATAGATACAGCTCTCCCAACTAATGAAAAACTGTTTTTT	CASSIDTALPTNEKLFF
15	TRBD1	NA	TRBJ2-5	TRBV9	TGTGCCAGCAGCGCCCAGACAGGGGACGGGGAGACCCAGTACTTC	CASSAQTGDGETQYF
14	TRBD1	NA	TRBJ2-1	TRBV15	TGTGCCACCAGCAGAGCCAGGGGGTACAATGAGCAGTTCTTC	CATSRARGYNEQFF
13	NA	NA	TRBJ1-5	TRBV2	TGTGCCAGCAGTGACAGGGGTGACCAGCCCCAGCATTTT	CASSDRGDQPQHF
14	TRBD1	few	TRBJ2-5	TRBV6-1	TGTGCCAGCAGTTCAGGACAGGGGATGGAGACCCAGTACTTC	CASSSGQGMETQYF
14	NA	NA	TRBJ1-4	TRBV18	TGTGCCAGCTCACCCCAGGGGCTGGGGGAAAAACTGTTTTTT	CASSPQGLGEKLFF
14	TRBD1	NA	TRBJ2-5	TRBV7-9	TGTGCCAGCGAAGGAGGACTGGACAGGGAGACCCAGTACTTC	CASEGGLDRETQYF
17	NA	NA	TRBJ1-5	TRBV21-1	TGTGCCAGCAGCAAACAGGGGGACCGGCAAGTAGTTCAGCCCCAGCATTTT	CASSKQGDRQVVQPQHF
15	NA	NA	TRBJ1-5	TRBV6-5	TGTGCCAGCAGGAGATCGACAGGACTCAATCAGCCCCAGCATTTT	CASRRSTGLNQPQHF
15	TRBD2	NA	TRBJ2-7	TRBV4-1	TGCGCCAGCAGCCGACTAGCGGGGGGTAACTACGAGCAGTACTTC	CASSRLAGGNYEQYF